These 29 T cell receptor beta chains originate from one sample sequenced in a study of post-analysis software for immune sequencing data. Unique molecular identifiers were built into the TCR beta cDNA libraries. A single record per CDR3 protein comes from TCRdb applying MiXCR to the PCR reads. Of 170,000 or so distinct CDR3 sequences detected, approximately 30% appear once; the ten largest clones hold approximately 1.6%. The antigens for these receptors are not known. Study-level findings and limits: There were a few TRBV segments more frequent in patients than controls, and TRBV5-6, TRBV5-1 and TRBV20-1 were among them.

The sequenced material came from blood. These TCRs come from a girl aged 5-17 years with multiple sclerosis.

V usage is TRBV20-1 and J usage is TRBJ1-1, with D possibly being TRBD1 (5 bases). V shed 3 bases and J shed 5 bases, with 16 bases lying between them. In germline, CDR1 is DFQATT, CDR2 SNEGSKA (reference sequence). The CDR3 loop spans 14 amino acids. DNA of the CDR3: TGCAGTGCTAGTCCGGGGACCTTATCGACTGAAGCTTTCTTT. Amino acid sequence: CSASPGTLSTEAFF.

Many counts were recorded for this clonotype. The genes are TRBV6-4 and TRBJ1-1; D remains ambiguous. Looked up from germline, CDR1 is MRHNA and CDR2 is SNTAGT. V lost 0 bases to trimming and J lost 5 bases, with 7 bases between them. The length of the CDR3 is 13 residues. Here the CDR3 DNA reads TGTGCCAGCAGTGACTCGGGCGGAACTGAAGCTTTCTTT. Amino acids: CASSDSGGTEAFF.

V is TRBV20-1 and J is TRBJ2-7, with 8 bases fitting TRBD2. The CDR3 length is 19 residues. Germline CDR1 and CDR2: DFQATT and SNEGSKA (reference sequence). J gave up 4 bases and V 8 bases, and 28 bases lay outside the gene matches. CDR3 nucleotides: TGCAGTCCCGCAAAGGATATCTCGAACCCGAGACTAGCGTTTTACGAGCAGTACTTC. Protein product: CSPAKDISNPRLAFYEQYF.

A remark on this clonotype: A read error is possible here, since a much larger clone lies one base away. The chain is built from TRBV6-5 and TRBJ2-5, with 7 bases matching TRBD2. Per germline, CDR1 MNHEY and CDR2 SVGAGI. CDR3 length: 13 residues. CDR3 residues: CASGYGGFGTQYF. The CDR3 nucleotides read TGTGCCAGCGGTTACGGGGGGTTCGGGACCCAGTACTTC.

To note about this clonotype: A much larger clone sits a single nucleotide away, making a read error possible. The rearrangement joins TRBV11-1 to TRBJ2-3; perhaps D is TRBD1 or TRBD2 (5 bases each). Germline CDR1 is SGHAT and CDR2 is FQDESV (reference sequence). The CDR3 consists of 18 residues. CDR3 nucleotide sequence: TGTACCAGCAGCTTCCCTGCGTCGGGACCCAGACGGGCAGATACGCAGTATTTT. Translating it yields CTSSFPASGPRRADTQYF. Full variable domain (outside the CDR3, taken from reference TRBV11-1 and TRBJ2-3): EAEVAQSPRYKITEKSQAVAFWCDPISGHATLYWYRQILGQGPELLVQFQDESVVDDSQLPKDRFSAERLKGVDSTLKIQPAELGDSAMYLCTSSFPASGPRRADTQYFGPGTRLTVL.

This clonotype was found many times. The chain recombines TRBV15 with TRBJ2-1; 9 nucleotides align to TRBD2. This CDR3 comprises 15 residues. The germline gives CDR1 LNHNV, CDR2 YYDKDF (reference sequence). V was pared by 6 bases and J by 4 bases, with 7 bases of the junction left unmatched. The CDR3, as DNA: TGTGCCACCAGTATGGACGCGGGAGGGTACAATGAGCAGTTCTTC. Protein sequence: CATSMDAGGYNEQFF.

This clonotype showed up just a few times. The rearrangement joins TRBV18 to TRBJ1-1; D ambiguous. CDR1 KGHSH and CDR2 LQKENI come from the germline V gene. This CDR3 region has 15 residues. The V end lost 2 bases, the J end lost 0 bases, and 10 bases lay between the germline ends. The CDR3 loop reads CASSPGSILNTEAFF. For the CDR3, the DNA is TGTGCCAGCTCACCAGGGTCAATATTGAACACTGAAGCTTTCTTT.

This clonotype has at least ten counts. The CDR3 DNA sequence: TGTGCCAGCAGTCACAGGGGTTACGAGCAGTACTTC. Amino acid sequence: CASSHRGYEQYF. The rearrangement links TRBV28 to TRBJ2-7; 7 bases are a match to TRBD1. Germline V gives CDR1 MDHEN, CDR2 SYDVKM. With V trimmed by 5 bases and J by 4 bases, 2 bases remained unmatched. The CDR3 is 12 residues long. The full variable domain, completed using reference TRBV28 and TRBJ2-7, is DVKVTQSSRYLVKRTGEKVFLECVQDMDHENMFWYRQDPGLGLRLIYFSYDVKMKEKGDIPEGYSVSREKKERFSLILESASTNQTSMYLCASSHRGYEQYFGPGTRLTVT.

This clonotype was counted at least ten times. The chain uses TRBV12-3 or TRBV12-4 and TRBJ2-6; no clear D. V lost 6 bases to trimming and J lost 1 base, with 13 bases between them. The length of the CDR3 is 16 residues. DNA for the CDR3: TGTGCCAGCAGCCTGGGCTTCCCATCTGGGGCCAACGTCCTGACTTTC. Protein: CASSLGFPSGANVLTF.

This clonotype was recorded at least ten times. The CDR3 nucleotides are TGTGCCAGCAGCTCGTACCGTAGCACAGATACGCAGTATTTT. As protein: CASSSYRSTDTQYF. The rearrangement joins TRBV7-2 to TRBJ2-3; D is ambiguous. V lost 4 bases and J lost 0, with 8 bases in between. Germline V gives CDR1 SGHTA, CDR2 FQGNSA. This CDR3 spans 14 amino acids.

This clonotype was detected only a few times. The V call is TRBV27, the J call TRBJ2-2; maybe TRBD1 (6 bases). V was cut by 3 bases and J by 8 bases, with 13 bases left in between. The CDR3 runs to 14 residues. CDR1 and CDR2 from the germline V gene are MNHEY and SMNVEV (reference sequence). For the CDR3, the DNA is TGTGCCAGCAGTTTCCAGGGGATGACTGGGGAGCTGTTTTTT. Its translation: CASSFQGMTGELFF.

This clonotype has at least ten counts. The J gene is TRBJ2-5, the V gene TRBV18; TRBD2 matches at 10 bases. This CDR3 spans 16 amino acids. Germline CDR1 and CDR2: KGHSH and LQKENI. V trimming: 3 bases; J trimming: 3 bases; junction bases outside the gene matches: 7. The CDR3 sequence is CASSPSQAGGKETQYF. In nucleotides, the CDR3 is TGTGCCAGCTCACCCTCCCAAGCGGGAGGGAAAGAGACCCAGTACTTC.

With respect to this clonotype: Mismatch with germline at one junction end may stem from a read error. The CDR3 coding sequence is TGTGCCAGTAGTACCGACAGGGGAAGCACTGACGCTTTCTTT. Encoded protein: CASSTDRGSTDAFF. The rearrangement joins TRBV19 to TRBJ1-1; 8 nucleotides agree with TRBD1. This CDR3 has 14 residues. CDR1 and CDR2 from the germline V gene are LNHDA and SQIVND (reference sequence).

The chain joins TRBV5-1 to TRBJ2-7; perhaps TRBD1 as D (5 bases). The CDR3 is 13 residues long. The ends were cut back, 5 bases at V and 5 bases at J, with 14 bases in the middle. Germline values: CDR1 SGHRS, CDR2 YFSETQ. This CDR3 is CASSLPRGNEQYF. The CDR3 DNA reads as TGCGCCAGCAGTTTACCTAGGGGCAACGAGCAGTACTTC.

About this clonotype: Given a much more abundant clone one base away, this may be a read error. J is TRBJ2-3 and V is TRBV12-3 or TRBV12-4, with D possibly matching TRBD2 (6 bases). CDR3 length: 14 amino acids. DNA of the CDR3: TGTGCCAGCAGTTTATCCGGGGGTACAGATACGGAGTATTTT. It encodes CASSLSGGTDTEYF.

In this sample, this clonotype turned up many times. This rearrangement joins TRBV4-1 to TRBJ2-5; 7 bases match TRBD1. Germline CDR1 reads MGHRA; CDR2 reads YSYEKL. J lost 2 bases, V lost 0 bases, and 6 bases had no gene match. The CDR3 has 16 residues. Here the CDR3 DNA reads TGCGCCAGCAGCCAAGAGTCGGGCAGGGGGCAAGAGACCCAGTACTTC. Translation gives CASSQESGRGQETQYF.

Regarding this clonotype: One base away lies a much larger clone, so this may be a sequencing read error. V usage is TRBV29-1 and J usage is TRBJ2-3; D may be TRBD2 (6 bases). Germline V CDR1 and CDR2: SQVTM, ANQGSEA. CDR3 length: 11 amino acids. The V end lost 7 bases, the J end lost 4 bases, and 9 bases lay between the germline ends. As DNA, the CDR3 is TGCAGCGGTTCTAGCGCAGATACGCAGTATTTT. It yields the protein CSGSSADTQYF.

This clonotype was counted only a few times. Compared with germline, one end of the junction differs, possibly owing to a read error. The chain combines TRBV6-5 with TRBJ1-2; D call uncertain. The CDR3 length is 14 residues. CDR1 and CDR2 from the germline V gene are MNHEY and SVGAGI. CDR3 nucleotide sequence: TGTGCCGGCAGTTACTCGATGCTGGGAGATGGCTACACCTTC. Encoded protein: CAGSYSMLGDGYTF.

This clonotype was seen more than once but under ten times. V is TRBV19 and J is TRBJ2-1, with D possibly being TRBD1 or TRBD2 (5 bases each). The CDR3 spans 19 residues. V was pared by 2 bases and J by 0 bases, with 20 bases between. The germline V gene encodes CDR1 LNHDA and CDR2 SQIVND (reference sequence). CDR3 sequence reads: CASSIPSTGAGSSYNEQFF. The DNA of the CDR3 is TGTGCCAGTAGTATACCATCGACCGGTGCAGGGAGCTCCTACAATGAGCAGTTCTTC.

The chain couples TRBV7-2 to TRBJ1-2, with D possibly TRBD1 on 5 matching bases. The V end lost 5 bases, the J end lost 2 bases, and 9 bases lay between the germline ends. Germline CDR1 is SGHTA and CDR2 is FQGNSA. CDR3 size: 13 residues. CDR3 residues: CASSVRGNYGYTF. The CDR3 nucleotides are TGTGCCAGCAGCGTTCGGGGCAACTATGGCTACACCTTC.

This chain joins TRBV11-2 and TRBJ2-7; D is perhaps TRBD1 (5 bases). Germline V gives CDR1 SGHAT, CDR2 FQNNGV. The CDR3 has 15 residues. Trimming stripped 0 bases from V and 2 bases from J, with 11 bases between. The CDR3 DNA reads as TGTGCCAGCAGCTTAGATTGGTCAGGGACCTACGAGCAGTACTTC. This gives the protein CASSLDWSGTYEQYF.

CDR3 sequence (DNA): TGTGCCAGCACCTGGGGGTCCTATGGCTACACCTTC. Amino acids: CASTWGSYGYTF. The V and J genes are TRBV12-3 or TRBV12-4 and TRBJ1-2, with D possibly TRBD1 on 5 matching bases. Deletions cut 7 bases from V and 4 bases from J, with 10 bases between. The CDR3 runs to 12 residues.

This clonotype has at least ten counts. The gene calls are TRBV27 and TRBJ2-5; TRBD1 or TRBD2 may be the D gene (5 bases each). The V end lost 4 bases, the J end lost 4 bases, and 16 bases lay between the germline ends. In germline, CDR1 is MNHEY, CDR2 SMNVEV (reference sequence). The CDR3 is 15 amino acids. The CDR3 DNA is TGTGCCAGCAGTTCCCCGGGACGAGAGGTAGAGACCCAGTACTTC. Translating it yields CASSSPGREVETQYF.

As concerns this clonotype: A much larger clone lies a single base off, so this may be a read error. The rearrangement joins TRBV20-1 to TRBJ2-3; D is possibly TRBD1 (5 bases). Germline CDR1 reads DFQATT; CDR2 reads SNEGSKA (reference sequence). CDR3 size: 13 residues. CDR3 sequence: CSARVGFTGTQYF. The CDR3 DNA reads TGCAGTGCTAGAGTCGGGTTCACAGGTACGCAGTATTTT.

The CDR3 nucleotides read TGCAGTGTTCAGGGGCCCAATCAGCCCCAGCATTTT. It codes for CSVQGPNQPQHF. This chain connects TRBV20-1 to TRBJ1-5; tentatively, D is TRBD1 (6 bases). The CDR3 consists of 12 residues. V lost 7 bases and J 3 bases, leaving 10 bases between the germline ends. Germline V gene data show CDR1 as DFQATT and CDR2 as SNEGSKA (reference sequence).

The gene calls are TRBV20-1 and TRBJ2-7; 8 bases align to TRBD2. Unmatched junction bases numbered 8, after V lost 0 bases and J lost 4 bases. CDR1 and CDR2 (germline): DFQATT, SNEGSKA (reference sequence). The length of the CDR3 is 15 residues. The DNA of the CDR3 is TGCAGTGCTAGAGAGGACGGGAGGGCTTCGTACGAGCAGTACTTC. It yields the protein CSAREDGRASYEQYF.

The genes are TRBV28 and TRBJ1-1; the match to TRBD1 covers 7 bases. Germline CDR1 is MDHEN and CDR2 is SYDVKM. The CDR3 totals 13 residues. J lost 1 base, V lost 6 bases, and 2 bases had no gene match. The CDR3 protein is CASRRGPNTEAFF. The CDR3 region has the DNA TGTGCCAGCAGAAGGGGGCCGAACACTGAAGCTTTCTTT.

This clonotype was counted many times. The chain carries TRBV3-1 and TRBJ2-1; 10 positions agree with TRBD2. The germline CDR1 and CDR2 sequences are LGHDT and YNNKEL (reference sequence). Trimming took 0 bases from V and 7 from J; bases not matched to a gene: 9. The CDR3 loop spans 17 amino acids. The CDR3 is CASSQDSGAGGTNEQFF. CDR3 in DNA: TGTGCCAGCAGCCAAGATTCGGGAGCGGGAGGGACGAATGAGCAGTTCTTC.

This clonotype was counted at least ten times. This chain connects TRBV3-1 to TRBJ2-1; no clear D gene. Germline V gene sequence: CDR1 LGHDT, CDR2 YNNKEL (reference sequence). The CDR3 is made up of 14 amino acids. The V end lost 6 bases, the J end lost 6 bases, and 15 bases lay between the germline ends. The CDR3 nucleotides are TGTGCCAGCAGTCGATACGACGTGGTCAATGAGCAGTTCTTC. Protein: CASSRYDVVNEQFF.